This T cell receptor beta chain was sequenced in a study of human T cells and chemical hapten exposure. Regarding time point: patch test 3, about 24 weeks after DPC sensitization. The treatment is: therapeutic diphenylcyclopropenone sensitization with weekly scalp DPC. V lost 0 bases and J 0 bases, leaving 15 bases between the germline ends. This CDR3 spans 18 amino acids. Germline V gene sequence: CDR1 MNHEY, CDR2 SVGEGT. Study processing details: Some 100,000 TCRs per sample was the median, with a range of about 20,000 to 690,600. TCRdb recomputed calls from the RACE reads with MiXCR, one row per CDR3 protein. Clone size and V and J calls follow TCRdb, not the original study. The sample lists some 79,000 distinct CDR3 sequences, under 14% occurring once. This clonotype is a singleton in its sample.

The chain couples TRBV6-2 or TRBV6-3 to TRBJ1-5; D is unclear. This receptor was taken from a woman in her fifties or sixties with alopecia areata. Some clones in this sample may be carry-over from other donors' samples. The sample in question was whole blood, obtained in connection with sensitization to the hapten diphenylcyclopropenone (DPC). The CDR3 bases are TGTGCCAGCAGTTACTCGGCCCGGGGTTCTGATAGCAATCAGCCCCAGCATTTT. Its translation: CASSYSARGSDSNQPQHF.